This TCR beta chain was profiled in a study of shared clonotypes between healthy human individuals. Germline V gene sequence: CDR1 KGHSH, CDR2 LQKENI. Trimming removed 4 bases from V and 8 bases from J, with 14 bases in between. This CDR3 region has 13 residues. A single count supports this clone. The replicate PCRs on unsorted PBMC were given about 320 ng DNA, which is tens of thousands of T cell genomes. Per the original data handling: With immunoSEQ giving junction-only sequences and no quality scores, filtering differed. Clones were read by immunoSEQ multiplex PCR, and TCRdb kept only the in-frame ones, dropping some. V, J and clone size are taken as reported in that table, and D and trimming were inferred from the DNA itself. The sample lists fewer than 700,000 clones, roughly four fifths occurring once.

The sample consisted of PBMCs. J is TRBJ1-2 and V is TRBV18; D not resolved. The receptor was derived from a woman aged 40-49 years in good health. Some clones in this sample may be carry-over from other donors' samples. CDR3 amino acids: CASSREEVGGYTF. The CDR3, as DNA: TGTGCCAGCTCACGGGAGGAGGTTGGCGGCTACACCTTC.